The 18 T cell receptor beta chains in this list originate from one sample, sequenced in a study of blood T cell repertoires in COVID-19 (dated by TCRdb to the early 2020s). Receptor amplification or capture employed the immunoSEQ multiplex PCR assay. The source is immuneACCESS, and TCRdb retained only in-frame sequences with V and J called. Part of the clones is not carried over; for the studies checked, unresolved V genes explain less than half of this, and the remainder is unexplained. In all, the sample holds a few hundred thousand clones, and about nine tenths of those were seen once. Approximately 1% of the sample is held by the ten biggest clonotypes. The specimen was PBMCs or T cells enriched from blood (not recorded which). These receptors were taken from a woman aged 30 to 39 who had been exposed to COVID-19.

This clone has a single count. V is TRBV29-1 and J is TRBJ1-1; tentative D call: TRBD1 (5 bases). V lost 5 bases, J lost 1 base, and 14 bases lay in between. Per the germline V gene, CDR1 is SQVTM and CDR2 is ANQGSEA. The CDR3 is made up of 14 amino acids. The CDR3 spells CSVWGLLANTEAFF. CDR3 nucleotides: TGCAGCGTTTGGGGCCTATTGGCGAACACTGAAGCTTTCTTT.

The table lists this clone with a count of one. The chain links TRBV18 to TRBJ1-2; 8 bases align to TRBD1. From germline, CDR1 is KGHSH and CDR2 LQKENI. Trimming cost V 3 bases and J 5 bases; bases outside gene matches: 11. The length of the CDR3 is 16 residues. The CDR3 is CASSPGTGGLGYGYTF. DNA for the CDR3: TGTGCCAGCTCACCCGGGACAGGCGGCTTGGGTTATGGCTACACCTTC. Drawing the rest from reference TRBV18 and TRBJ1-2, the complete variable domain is NAGVMQNPRHLVRRRGQEARLRCSPMKGHSHVYWYRQLPEEGLKFMVYLQKENIIDESGMPKERFSAEFPKEGPSILRIQQVVRGDSAAYFCASSPGTGGLGYGYTFGSGTRLTVV.

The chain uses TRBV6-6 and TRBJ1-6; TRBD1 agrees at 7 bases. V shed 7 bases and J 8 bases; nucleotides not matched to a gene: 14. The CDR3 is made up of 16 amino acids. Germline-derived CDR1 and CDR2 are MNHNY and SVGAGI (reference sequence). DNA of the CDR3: TGTGCCAGCATCCTCGCGTTCGGGCAGGGGGATTCACCCCTCCACTTT. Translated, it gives CASILAFGQGDSPLHF.

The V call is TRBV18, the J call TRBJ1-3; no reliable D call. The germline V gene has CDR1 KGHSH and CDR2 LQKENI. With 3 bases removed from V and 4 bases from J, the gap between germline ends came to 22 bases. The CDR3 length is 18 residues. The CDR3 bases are TGTGCCAGCTCACCTCAATACGACACGAGAGTTGCCGGAAACACCATATATTTT. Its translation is CASSPQYDTRVAGNTIYF.

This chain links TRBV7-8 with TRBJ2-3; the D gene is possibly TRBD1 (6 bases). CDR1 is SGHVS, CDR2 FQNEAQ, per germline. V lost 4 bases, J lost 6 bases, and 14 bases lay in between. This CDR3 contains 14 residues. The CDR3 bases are TGTGCCAGCAGCTCCCCGTCACAGGGTGATACGCAGTATTTT. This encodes CASSSPSQGDTQYF. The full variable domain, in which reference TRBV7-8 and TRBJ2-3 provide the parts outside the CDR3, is GAGVSQSPRYKVAKRGQDVALRCDPISGHVSLFWYQQALGQGPEFLTYFQNEAQLDKSGLPSDRFFAERPEGSVSTLKIQRTQQEDSAVYLCASSSPSQGDTQYFGPGTRLTVL.

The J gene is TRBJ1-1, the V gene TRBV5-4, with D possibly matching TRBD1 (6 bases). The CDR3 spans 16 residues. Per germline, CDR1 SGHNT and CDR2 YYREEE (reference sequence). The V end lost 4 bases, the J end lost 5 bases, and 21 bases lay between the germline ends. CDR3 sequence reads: CASSLPPQGSKTEAFF. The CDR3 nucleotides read TGTGCCAGCAGCCTCCCTCCACAGGGTAGTAAGACTGAAGCTTTCTTT. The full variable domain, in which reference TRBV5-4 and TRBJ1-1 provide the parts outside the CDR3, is ETGVTQSPTHLIKTRGQQVTLRCSSQSGHNTVSWYQQALGQGPQFIFQYYREEENGRGNFPPRFSGLQFPNYSSELNVNALELDDSALYLCASSLPPQGSKTEAFFGQGTRLTVV.

CDR3 nucleotides: TGTGCCAGCAGCTTAGCCGGGGACACTAGCGGAAGCACAGATACGCAGTATTTT. Amino acids: CASSLAGDTSGSTDTQYF. This sequence joins TRBV7-6 and TRBJ2-3; TRBD2 agrees at 8 bases. The CDR3 covers 18 residues. Germline assignment: CDR1 SGHVS and CDR2 FNYEAQ. V lost 0 bases and J lost 0; bases outside the gene matches: 8.

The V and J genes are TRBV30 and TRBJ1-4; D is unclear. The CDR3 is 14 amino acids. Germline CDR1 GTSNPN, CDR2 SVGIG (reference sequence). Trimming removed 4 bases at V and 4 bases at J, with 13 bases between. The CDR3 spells CAWTPYSHNEKLFF. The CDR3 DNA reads TGTGCCTGGACCCCCTACAGTCATAATGAAAAACTGTTTTTT.

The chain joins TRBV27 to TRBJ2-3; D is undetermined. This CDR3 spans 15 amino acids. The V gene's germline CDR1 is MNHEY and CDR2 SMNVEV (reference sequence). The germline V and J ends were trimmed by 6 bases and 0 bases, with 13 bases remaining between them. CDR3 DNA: TGTGCCAGCAGCACCTCCCGCGGCAGCACAGATACGCAGTATTTT. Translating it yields CASSTSRGSTDTQYF.

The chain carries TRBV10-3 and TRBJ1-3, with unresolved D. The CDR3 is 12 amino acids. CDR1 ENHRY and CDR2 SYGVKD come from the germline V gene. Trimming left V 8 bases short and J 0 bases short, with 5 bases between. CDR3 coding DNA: TGTGCCATCGCCAGCTCTGGAAACACCATATATTTT. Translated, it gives CAIASSGNTIYF.

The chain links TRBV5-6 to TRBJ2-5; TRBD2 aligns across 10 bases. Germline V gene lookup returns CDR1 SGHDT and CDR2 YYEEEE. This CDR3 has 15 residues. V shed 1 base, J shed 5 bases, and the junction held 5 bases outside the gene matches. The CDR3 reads CASSLLAGDRETQYF. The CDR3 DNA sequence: TGTGCCAGCAGCTTGCTAGCGGGAGATCGCGAGACCCAGTACTTC.

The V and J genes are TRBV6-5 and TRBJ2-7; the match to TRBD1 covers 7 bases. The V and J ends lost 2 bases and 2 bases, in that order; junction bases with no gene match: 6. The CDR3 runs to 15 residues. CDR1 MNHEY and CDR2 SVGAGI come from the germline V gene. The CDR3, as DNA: TGTGCCAGCAGTTACACCGGACAGGTCCCCTACGAGCAGTACTTC. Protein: CASSYTGQVPYEQYF.

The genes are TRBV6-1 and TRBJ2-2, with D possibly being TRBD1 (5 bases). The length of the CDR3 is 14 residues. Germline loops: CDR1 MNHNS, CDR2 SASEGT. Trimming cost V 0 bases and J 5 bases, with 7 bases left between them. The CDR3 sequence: CASSEAGVTGELFF. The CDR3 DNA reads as TGTGCCAGCAGTGAAGCAGGGGTTACCGGGGAGCTGTTTTTT.

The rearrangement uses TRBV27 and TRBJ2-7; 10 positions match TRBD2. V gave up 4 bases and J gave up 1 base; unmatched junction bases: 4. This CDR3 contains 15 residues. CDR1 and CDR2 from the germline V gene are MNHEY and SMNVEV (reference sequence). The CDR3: CASSWSSGRSYEQYF. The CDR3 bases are TGTGCCAGCAGTTGGTCTAGCGGGAGATCCTACGAGCAGTACTTC.

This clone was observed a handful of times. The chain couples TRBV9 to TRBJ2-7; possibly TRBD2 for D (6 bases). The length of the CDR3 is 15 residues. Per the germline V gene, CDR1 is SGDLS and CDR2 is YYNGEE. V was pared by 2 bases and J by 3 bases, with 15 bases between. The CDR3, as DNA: TGTGCCAGCAGCGTCCGGGAGCTAGGGGACTACGAGCAGTACTTC. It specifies CASSVRELGDYEQYF.

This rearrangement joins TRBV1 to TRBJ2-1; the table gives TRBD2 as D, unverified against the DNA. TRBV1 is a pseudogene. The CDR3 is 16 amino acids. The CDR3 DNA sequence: TGCACCAGCAGCCAAGGAACTAGTCGGTCCTACAATGAGCAGTTCTTC. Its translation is CTSSQGTSRSYNEQFF.

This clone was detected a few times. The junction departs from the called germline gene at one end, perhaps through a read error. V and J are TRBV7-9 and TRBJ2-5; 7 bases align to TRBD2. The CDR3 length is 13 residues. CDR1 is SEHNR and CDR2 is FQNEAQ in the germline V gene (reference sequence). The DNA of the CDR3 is TGTGCCAGCAGCTTGCCGGGGACTATGCTCGGGGACTTC. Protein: CASSLPGTMLGDF.

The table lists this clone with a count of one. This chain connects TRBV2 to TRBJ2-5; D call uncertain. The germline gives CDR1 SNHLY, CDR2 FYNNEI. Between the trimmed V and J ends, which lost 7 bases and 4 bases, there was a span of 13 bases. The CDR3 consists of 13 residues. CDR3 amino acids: CASNPEWRETQYF. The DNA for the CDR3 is TGTGCCAGCAACCCGGAGTGGCGAGAGACCCAGTACTTC.